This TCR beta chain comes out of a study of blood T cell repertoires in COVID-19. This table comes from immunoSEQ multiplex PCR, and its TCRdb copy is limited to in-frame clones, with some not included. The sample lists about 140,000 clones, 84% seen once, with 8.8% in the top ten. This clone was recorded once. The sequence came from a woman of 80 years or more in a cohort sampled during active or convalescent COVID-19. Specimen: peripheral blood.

For the CDR3, the DNA is TGTGCCAGCAGTCGAGGACAGGGGGCGAAGAACTATGGCTACACCTTC. It encodes CASSRGQGAKNYGYTF. The chain recombines TRBV6-6 with TRBJ1-2; TRBD1 agrees at 11 bases. With 5 bases clipped from V and 2 bases from J, the junction kept 7 bases outside the gene matches. The germline CDR1 and CDR2 sequences are MNHNY and SVGAGI (reference sequence). There are 16 residues in the CDR3.